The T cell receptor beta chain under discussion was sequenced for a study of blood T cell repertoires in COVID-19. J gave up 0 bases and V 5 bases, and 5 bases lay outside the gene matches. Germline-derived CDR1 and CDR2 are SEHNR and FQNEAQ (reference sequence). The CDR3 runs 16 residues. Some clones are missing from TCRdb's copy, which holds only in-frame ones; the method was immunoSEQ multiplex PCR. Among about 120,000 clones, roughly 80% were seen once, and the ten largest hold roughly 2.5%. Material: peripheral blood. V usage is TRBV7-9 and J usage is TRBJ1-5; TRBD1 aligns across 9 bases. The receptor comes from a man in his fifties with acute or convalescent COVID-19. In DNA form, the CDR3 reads TGTGCCAGCAGCGCGGACAGGGGTTATAGCAATCAGCCCCAGCATTTT. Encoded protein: CASSADRGYSNQPQHF.